Each of the 29 T cell receptor beta chains below was sequenced from the same sample in a study of metastatic and nonmetastatic thyroid tumors. Thyroid surgery was preceded by no treatment in any patient. TCRdb re-analyzed the PCR reads through MiXCR. The profile shows 53,000 or so clones, approximately 22% of them singletons. The sample comprised blood. The receptor set was obtained from a female donor with papillary thyroid cancer or a benign thyroid nodule (not recorded which). Some clones in this sample may be carry-over from other donors' samples.

As for this clone: This may arise from a read error, as a much more abundant clone is one base away. The V gene is TRBV3-1, the J gene TRBJ2-1; D ambiguous. Germline CDR1 is LGHDT and CDR2 is YNNKEL (reference sequence). There are 12 residues in the CDR3. The ends were cut back, 1 base at V and 9 bases at J, with 7 bases in the middle. The CDR3 DNA reads as TGTGCCAGCAGCCAAGCTAGAGTTGAGCAGTTCTTC. Translating it yields CASSQARVEQFF.

This clone came up many times. The chain joins TRBV4-1 to TRBJ2-1, with TRBD2 identical over 10 bases. V dropped 3 bases and J dropped 4; count of bases not matched to a gene: 3. Germline loops: CDR1 MGHRA, CDR2 YSYEKL. This CDR3 has 15 amino acids. CDR3 in amino acids: CASSQEGLAYNEQFF. CDR3 sequence (DNA): TGCGCCAGCAGCCAGGAGGGACTAGCGTACAATGAGCAGTTCTTC.

This clone was counted ten times or more. The chain recombines TRBV20-1 with TRBJ1-2; D gene unclear. The CDR3 extends over 12 amino acids. V was pared by 3 bases and J by 4 bases, with 9 bases between. CDR1 and CDR2 (germline): DFQATT, SNEGSKA (reference sequence). Here the CDR3 DNA reads TGCAGTGCTAGTGGCGGTGGCTATGGCTACACCTTC. It encodes CSASGGGYGYTF.

This clone has a count of ten or more. The chain recombines TRBV5-1 with TRBJ1-4; TRBD1 aligns across 10 bases. Looked up from germline, CDR1 is SGHRS and CDR2 is YFSETQ. V trimming: 0 bases; J trimming: 8 bases; junction bases outside the gene matches: 7. The CDR3 extends over 16 amino acids. Written as DNA, the CDR3 is TGCGCCAGCAGCTTGGGGCTGACAGGGGGCAGAGAAAAACTGTTTTTT. Its protein is CASSLGLTGGREKLFF.

This clone was detected ten times or more. CDR3 nucleotides: TGTGCCAGCAGTTTAAACTTTCAGCACACTGAAGCTTTCTTT. This encodes CASSLNFQHTEAFF. The chain joins TRBV28 to TRBJ1-1; D not certain. This CDR3 is 14 amino acids long. V gave up 2 bases and J gave up 3 bases, with 10 bases separating them. Germline loops: CDR1 MDHEN, CDR2 SYDVKM.

Notes on this clone: This likely comes from a read error, as the CDR3 has no conserved phenylalanine or tryptophan at its end. V and J are TRBV5-1 and TRBJ2-1, with 7 bases matching TRBD2. The CDR3 has 15 amino acids. CDR1 and CDR2 (germline): SGHRS, YFSETQ. CDR3 residues: CACSLGGFLENEQFY. Here the CDR3 DNA reads TGCGCCTGCAGCCTGGGGGGGTTTCTTGAGAATGAGCAGTTCTAC.

This clone has at least ten counts. This rearrangement joins TRBV19 to TRBJ2-2, with D possibly TRBD2 on 5 matching bases. V lost 3 bases and J 5 bases, leaving 7 bases between the germline ends. This CDR3 region has 13 residues. Germline CDR1 is LNHDA and CDR2 is SQIVND (reference sequence). CDR3 nucleotide sequence: TGTGCCAGTAGTATGGGAGCTACCGGGGAGCTGTTTTTT. It specifies CASSMGATGELFF.

This clone was counted at least ten times. The gene calls are TRBV6-1 and TRBJ1-5; no reliable D call. CDR3 length: 13 residues. The V end lost 7 bases, the J end lost 1 base, and 8 bases lay between the germline ends. From germline, CDR1 is MNHNS and CDR2 SASEGT. The CDR3 DNA reads as TGTGCCAGCAACGGACTCAGCAATCAGCCCCAGCATTTT. It is translated as CASNGLSNQPQHF.

This clone appeared once. V gene TRBV20-1 combines with J gene TRBJ2-1; a weak D match, TRBD2 (6 bases). Germline CDR1 DFQATT, CDR2 SNEGSKA (reference sequence). The V end lost 4 bases, the J end lost 6 bases, and 16 bases lay between the germline ends. The length of the CDR3 is 14 residues. The CDR3 spells CSATLAVGINEQFF. The DNA for the CDR3 is TGCAGTGCTACACTAGCTGTCGGAATCAATGAGCAGTTCTTC.

By frequency in the sample, this clone is medium-sized (0.01 to 0.1%). The chain joins TRBV6-1 to TRBJ2-7; D uncertain. This CDR3 region has 12 residues. From germline, CDR1 is MNHNS and CDR2 SASEGT. Trimming took 6 bases from V and 4 from J, leaving 10 bases between them. In DNA form, the CDR3 reads TGTGCCAGCAGCAAACCCTATTACGAGCAGTACTTC. It translates to CASSKPYYEQYF.

This clone was seen ten or more times. At the DNA level, this CDR3 is encoded by other sequences in the same sample as well. This chain connects TRBV6-1 to TRBJ1-1; D possibly corresponds to TRBD1 (5 bases). The CDR3 consists of 14 residues. V was cut by 5 bases and J by 1 base, with 11 bases left in between. CDR1 is MNHNS and CDR2 is SASEGT in the germline V gene. This CDR3 is CASSPGTANTEAFF. The CDR3 bases are TGTGCCAGCAGTCCCGGGACTGCGAACACTGAAGCTTTCTTT.

The DNA of the CDR3 is TGTGCCAGCCTCCCCACTCTTGGCTGTAACTATGGCTACACCTTC. Protein sequence: CASLPTLGCNYGYTF. The chain is built from TRBV6-1 and TRBJ1-2; D gene uncertain. Trimming stripped 8 bases from V and 1 base from J, with 17 bases between. The CDR3 totals 15 residues. CDR1 MNHNS and CDR2 SASEGT come from the germline V gene.

This clone was seen repeatedly, ten times or more. The chain combines TRBV20-1 with TRBJ2-7, with D possibly being TRBD2 (5 bases). CDR3 length equals 13 residues. Germline-derived CDR1 and CDR2 are DFQATT and SNEGSKA (reference sequence). V was cut by 3 bases and J by 1 base, with 10 bases left in between. DNA of the CDR3: TGCAGTGCTAGGGGAGCGGAATCCTACGAGCAGTACTTC. This encodes CSARGAESYEQYF.

This clone was counted at least ten times. The chain joins TRBV20-1 to TRBJ2-5; TRBD1 agrees at 7 bases. The CDR3 covers 14 residues. Trimming removed 3 bases from V and 2 bases from J; junction bases left unmatched: 6. Germline CDR1 is DFQATT and CDR2 is SNEGSKA (reference sequence). In DNA form, the CDR3 reads TGCAGTGCTAGTTCCGGGACAGTACAAGAGACCCAGTACTTC. Its translation: CSASSGTVQETQYF.

This clone was counted many times. The gene calls are TRBV19 and TRBJ2-1; 7 bases agree with TRBD1. The V gene's germline CDR1 is LNHDA and CDR2 SQIVND (reference sequence). CDR3 length: 14 amino acids. The J segment lost 7 bases and the V segment lost 1 base, leaving 4 bases of the junction unmatched. The CDR3 is CASSIGQGWNEQFF. The CDR3 bases are TGTGCCAGTAGTATAGGACAGGGATGGAATGAGCAGTTCTTC.

The rearrangement links TRBV27 to TRBJ2-7, with D tentatively TRBD2 (7 bases). V lost 6 bases and J 4 bases, leaving 28 bases between the germline ends. The length of the CDR3 is 18 residues. Germline CDR1 is MNHEY and CDR2 is SMNVEV (reference sequence). The CDR3 is CASRHIRVQGGGAYEQYF. The CDR3 DNA is TGTGCCAGCAGACATATTAGAGTCCAAGGGGGGGGCGCATACGAGCAGTACTTC.

This clone has a single count. One end of the junction does not line up with germline, which may come from a read error. The same CDR3 can be traced to other DNA sequences in this sample. This chain uses TRBV14 with TRBJ2-6, with a possible D match to TRBD2 (6 bases). Looked up from germline, CDR1 is SGHDN and CDR2 is FVKESK. The length of the CDR3 is 19 residues. CDR3 loop: CASSQLAGGITSGANVLTF. Written as DNA, the CDR3 is TGTGCCAGCAGCCAACTAGCTGGAGGGATAACCTCTGGTGCCAACGTCCTGACTTTC.

Concerning this clone itself: A much larger clone sits a single nucleotide away, making a read error possible. The same CDR3 is also encoded by other DNA sequences in this sample. This chain joins TRBV27 and TRBJ2-2, with 12 positions matching TRBD2. The CDR3 contains 17 residues. V was clipped by 7 bases and J by 5 bases; unmatched bases: 11. Germline CDR1 is MNHEY and CDR2 is SMNVEV (reference sequence). CDR3 protein: CASTPYTSGRSTGELFF. The CDR3 DNA reads TGTGCCAGCACTCCTTACACTAGCGGGAGGTCGACCGGGGAGCTGTTTTTT.

At least ten counts were recorded for this clone. DNA for the CDR3: TGCGCCAGCAGACCTACAGGGGGGGGCACAGATACGCAGTATTTT. Its protein product is CASRPTGGGTDTQYF. The chain carries TRBV5-1 and TRBJ2-3; D is perhaps TRBD1 (8 bases). Germline loops: CDR1 SGHRS, CDR2 YFSETQ. The CDR3 is 15 residues long. V lost 5 bases to trimming and J lost 1 base, with 14 bases between them.

This clone was seen a handful of times. The rearrangement joins TRBV28 to TRBJ1-2; TRBD1 matches 8 bases. Trimming at V came to 5 bases and at J to 8 bases, leaving 10 bases not matched to a gene. The CDR3 consists of 14 residues. From germline, CDR1 is MDHEN and CDR2 SYDVKM. The CDR3 bases are TGTGCCAGCAGTAAAGACAGGGGTATTAGGGGCTACACCTTC. Residues: CASSKDRGIRGYTF.

This clone was counted between two and nine times. This CDR3 is also generated by other DNA sequences in the sample. The rearrangement uses TRBV9 and TRBJ2-5; 7 bases agree with TRBD1. V trimming: 4 bases; J trimming: 3 bases; junction bases outside the gene matches: 9. The CDR3 length is 15 residues. CDR1 SGDLS and CDR2 YYNGEE come from the germline V gene. In DNA form, the CDR3 reads TGTGCCAGCAGCAAAACAACCGGGACAGAAGAGACCCAGTACTTC. Translating gives CASSKTTGTEETQYF. Based on the CDR3 plus reference TRBV9 and TRBJ2-5, the full variable domain is DSGVTQTPKHLITATGQRVTLRCSPRSGDLSVYWYQQSLDQGLQFLIQYYNGEERAKGNILERFSAQQFPDLHSELNLSSLELGDSALYFCASSKTTGTEETQYFGPGTRLLVL.

This clone was recorded at least ten times. The rearrangement joins TRBV4-1 to TRBJ2-1; possible D gene TRBD2, 5 bases. CDR3 length equals 15 residues. Germline assignment: CDR1 MGHRA and CDR2 YSYEKL. The germline V and J ends were trimmed by 1 base and 10 bases, with 17 bases remaining between them. CDR3 sequence (DNA): TGCGCCAGCAGCCAAGTAGTCCTAGCAACTGGAGAGCAGTTCTTC. It yields the protein CASSQVVLATGEQFF.

V and J are TRBV20-1 and TRBJ2-7; D might be TRBD1 (5 bases). V lost 3 bases and J lost 4, with 7 bases in between. Per the germline V gene, CDR1 is DFQATT and CDR2 is SNEGSKA (reference sequence). The CDR3 consists of 11 residues. The CDR3 nucleotides read TGCAGTGCTAGGGACAAATACGAGCAGTACGTC. As protein: CSARDKYEQYV.

This clone was observed many times. The chain uses TRBV20-1 and TRBJ2-1, with 8 bases aligning to TRBD2. J was trimmed by 1 base and V by 3 bases; bases with no gene match: 14. The length of the CDR3 is 18 residues. Germline V lookup: CDR1 DFQATT, CDR2 SNEGSKA (reference sequence). The CDR3 protein is CSASSRGQAGVSYNEQFF. For the CDR3, the DNA is TGCAGTGCTAGTAGCAGGGGTCAAGCGGGAGTTTCCTACAATGAGCAGTTCTTC.

This clone was seen only a few times. At one end, the junction sequence differs from germline, possibly due to a read error. The CDR3 sequence is CASRPDDRVLQETEYF. The DNA of the CDR3 is TGTGCCAGCAGGCCGGACGACAGGGTTTTGCAAGAGACCGAGTACTTC. The rearrangement joins TRBV6-1 to TRBJ2-5; 7 bases match TRBD1. CDR3 length equals 16 residues. Germline lookup yields CDR1 MNHNS and CDR2 SASEGT.

In this sample, this clone turned up a few times. A much larger clone is a single base away; this may be a read error. The V gene is TRBV7-9, the J gene TRBJ1-5; D uncertain. V lost 1 base, J lost 6 bases, and 4 bases lay in between. The germline gives CDR1 SEHNR, CDR2 FQNEAQ (reference sequence). This CDR3 region has 12 residues. DNA for the CDR3: TGTGCCAGCAGCTTAGGTGCTCAGCCCCAGCATTTT. Amino acid sequence: CASSLGAQPQHF. Supplemented by reference TRBV7-9 and TRBJ1-5, the full variable domain reads DTGVSQNPRHKITKRGQNVTFRCDPISEHNRLYWYRQTLGQGPEFLTYFQNEAQLEKSRLLSDRFSAERPKGSFSTLEIQRTEQGDSAMYLCASSLGAQPQHFGDGTRLSIL.

This clone turned up a few times. The junction departs from germline at one end; a sequencing error may be responsible. The chain is built from TRBV6-1 and TRBJ2-7; a possible D gene is TRBD1 (6 bases). The germline V gene encodes CDR1 MNHNS and CDR2 SASEGT. The CDR3 is 14 amino acids. The CDR3 DNA is TGTGCCAGCAATGAACCGGGACAAACGTACAAGAAGTACTTC. This codes for CASNEPGQTYKKYF.

The sample holds many counts of this clone. The chain carries TRBV5-1 and TRBJ2-7; D is undetermined. Germline V gives CDR1 SGHRS, CDR2 YFSETQ. The ends were cut back, 2 bases at V and 1 base at J, with 7 bases in the middle. This CDR3 has 13 residues. The CDR3 DNA follows: TGCGCCAGCAGCTTTAGGGTGTCCTACGAGCAGTACTTC. Translation: CASSFRVSYEQYF.

This clone was detected many times. V is TRBV24-1 and J is TRBJ2-1; D is possibly TRBD2 (5 bases). Looked up from germline, CDR1 is KGHDR and CDR2 is SFDVKD. The CDR3 sequence is 13 residues long. Between the trimmed V and J ends, which lost 6 bases and 3 bases, there was a span of 8 bases. The CDR3, as DNA: TGTGCCACCAGTTCCGGGGTCTACAATGAGCAGTTCTTC. Translated: CATSSGVYNEQFF.